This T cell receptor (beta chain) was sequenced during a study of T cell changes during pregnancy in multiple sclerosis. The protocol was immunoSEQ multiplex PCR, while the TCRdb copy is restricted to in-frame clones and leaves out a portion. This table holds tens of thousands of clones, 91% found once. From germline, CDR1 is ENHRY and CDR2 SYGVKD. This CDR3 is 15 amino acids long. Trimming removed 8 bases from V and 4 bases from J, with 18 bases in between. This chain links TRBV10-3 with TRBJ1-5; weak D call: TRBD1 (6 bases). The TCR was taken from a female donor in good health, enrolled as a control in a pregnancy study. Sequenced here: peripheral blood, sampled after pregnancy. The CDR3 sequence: CAIGGGVQNNQPQHF. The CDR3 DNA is TGTGCCATCGGGGGGGGCGTGCAGAATAATCAGCCCCAGCATTTT.